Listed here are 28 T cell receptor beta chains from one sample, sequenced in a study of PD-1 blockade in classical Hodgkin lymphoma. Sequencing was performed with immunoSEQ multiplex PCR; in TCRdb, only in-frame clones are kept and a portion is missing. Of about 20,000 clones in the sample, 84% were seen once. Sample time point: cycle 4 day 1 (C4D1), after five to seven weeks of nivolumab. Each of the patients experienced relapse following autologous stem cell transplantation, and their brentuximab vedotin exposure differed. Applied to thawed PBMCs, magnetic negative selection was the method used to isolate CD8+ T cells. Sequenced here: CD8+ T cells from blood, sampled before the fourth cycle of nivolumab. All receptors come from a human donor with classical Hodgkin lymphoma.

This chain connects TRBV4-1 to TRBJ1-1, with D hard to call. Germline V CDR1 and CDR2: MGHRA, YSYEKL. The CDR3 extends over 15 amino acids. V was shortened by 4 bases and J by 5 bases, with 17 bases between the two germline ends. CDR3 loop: CASSLDLRLGTEAFF. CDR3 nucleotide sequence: TGCGCCAGCAGCCTTGACCTGCGGTTGGGGACTGAAGCTTTCTTT.

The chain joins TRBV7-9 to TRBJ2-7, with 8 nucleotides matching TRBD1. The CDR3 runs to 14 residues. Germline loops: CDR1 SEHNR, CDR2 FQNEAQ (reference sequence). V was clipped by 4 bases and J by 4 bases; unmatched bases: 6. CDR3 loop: CASSSEDREYEQYF. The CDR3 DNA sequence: TGTGCCAGCAGCTCCGAGGACAGGGAATACGAGCAGTACTTC. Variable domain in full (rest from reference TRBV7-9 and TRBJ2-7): DTGVSQNPRHKITKRGQNVTFRCDPISEHNRLYWYRQTLGQGPEFLTYFQNEAQLEKSRLLSDRFSAERPKGSFSTLEIQRTEQGDSAMYLCASSSEDREYEQYFGPGTRLTVT.

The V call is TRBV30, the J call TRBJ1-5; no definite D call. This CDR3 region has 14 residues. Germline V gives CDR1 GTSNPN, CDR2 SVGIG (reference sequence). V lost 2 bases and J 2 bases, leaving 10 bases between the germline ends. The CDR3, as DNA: TGTGCCTGGAGTCCCTCGACTGGCAATCAGCCCCAGCATTTT. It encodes CAWSPSTGNQPQHF.

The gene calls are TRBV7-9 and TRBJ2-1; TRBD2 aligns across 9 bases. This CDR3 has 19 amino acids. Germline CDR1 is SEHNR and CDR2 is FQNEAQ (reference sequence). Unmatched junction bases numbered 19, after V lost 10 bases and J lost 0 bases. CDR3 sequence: CATNVGGASGDSSYNEQFF. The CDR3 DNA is TGTGCCACCAATGTTGGGGGCGCTAGCGGGGATAGCTCCTACAATGAGCAGTTCTTC. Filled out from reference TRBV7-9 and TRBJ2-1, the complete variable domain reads DTGVSQNPRHKITKRGQNVTFRCDPISEHNRLYWYRQTLGQGPEFLTYFQNEAQLEKSRLLSDRFSAERPKGSFSTLEIQRTEQGDSAMYLCATNVGGASGDSSYNEQFFGPGTRLTVL.

DNA for the CDR3: TGTGCCAGCGCCCTAGACGCCTCGAACACTGAAGCTTTCTTT. This translates into CASALDASNTEAFF. This chain uses TRBV6-5 with TRBJ1-1; D unclear. The CDR3 is 14 residues long. Germline V lookup: CDR1 MNHEY, CDR2 SVGAGI. V gave up 8 bases and J gave up 1 base, with 14 bases separating them.

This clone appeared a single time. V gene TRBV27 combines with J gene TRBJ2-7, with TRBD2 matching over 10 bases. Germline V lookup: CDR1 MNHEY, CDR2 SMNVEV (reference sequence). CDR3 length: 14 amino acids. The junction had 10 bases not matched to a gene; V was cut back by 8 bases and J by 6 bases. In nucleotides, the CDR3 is TGTGCCAGCTGGTCTCGGACTAGCGGCGGCGAGCAGTACTTC. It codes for CASWSRTSGGEQYF.

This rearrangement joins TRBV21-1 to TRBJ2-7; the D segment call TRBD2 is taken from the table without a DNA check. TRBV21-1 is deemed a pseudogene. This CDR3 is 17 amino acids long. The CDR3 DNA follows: TGTGCCAGCAGCCCCCAGGGGTCTAGCGGGACTTCCTACGAGCAGTACTTC. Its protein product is CASSPQGSSGTSYEQYF.

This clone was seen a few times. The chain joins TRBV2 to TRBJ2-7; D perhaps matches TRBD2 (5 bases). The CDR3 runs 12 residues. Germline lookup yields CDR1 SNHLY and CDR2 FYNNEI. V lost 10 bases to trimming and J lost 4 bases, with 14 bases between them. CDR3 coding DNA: TGTGCCACCGTCAGCGGTGCTTACGAGCAGTACTTC. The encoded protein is CATVSGAYEQYF. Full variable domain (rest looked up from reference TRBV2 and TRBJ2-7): EPEVTQTPSHQVTQMGQEVILRCVPISNHLYFYWYRQILGQKVEFLVSFYNNEISEKSEIFDDQFSVERPDGSNFTLKIRSTKLEDSAMYFCATVSGAYEQYFGPGTRLTVT.

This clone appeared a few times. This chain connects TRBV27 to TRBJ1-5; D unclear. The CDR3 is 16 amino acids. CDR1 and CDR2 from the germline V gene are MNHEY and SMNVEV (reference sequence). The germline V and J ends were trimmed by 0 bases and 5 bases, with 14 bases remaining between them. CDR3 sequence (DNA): TGTGCCAGCAGTTTATCCCCCCTTCGGGAGGATCAGCCCCAGCATTTT. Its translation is CASSLSPLREDQPQHF.

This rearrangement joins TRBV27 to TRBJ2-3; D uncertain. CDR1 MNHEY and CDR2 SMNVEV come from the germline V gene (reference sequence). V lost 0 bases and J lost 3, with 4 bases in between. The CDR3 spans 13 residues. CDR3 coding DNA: TGTGCCAGCAGTTTATCGTGGACAGATACGCAGTATTTT. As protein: CASSLSWTDTQYF.

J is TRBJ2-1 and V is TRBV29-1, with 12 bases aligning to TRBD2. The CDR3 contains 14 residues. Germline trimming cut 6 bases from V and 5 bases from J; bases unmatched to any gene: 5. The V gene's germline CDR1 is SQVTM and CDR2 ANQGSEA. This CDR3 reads CSVRLAGENNEQFF. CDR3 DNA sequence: TGCAGCGTCCGACTAGCGGGGGAAAACAATGAGCAGTTCTTC.

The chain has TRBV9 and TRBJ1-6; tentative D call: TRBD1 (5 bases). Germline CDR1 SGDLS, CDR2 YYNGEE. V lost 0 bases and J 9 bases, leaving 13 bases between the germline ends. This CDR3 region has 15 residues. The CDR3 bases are TGTGCCAGCAGCGTAGACGGGGGGAGTGGTTCACCCCTCCACTTT. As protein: CASSVDGGSGSPLHF.

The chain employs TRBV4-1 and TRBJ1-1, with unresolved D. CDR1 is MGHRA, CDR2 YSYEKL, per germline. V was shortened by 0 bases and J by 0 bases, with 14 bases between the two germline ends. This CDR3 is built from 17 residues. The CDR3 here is CASSQDSVVSLNTEAFF. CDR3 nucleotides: TGCGCCAGCAGCCAAGATAGCGTCGTCAGTTTGAACACTGAAGCTTTCTTT.

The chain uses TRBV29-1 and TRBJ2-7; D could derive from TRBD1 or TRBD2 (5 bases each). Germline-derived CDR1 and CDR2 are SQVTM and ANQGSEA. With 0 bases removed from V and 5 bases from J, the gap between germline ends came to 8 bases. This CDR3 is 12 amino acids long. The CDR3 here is CSVEDRGNEQYF. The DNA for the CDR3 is TGCAGCGTTGAAGATCGGGGCAACGAGCAGTACTTC.

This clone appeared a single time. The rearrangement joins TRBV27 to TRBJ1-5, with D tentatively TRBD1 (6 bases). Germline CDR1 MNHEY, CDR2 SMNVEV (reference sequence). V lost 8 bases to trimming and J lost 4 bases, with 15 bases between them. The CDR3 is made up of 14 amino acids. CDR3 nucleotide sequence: TGTGCCAGCTCTTTAGGGGGAAATAATCAGCCCCAGCATTTT. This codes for CASSLGGNNQPQHF.

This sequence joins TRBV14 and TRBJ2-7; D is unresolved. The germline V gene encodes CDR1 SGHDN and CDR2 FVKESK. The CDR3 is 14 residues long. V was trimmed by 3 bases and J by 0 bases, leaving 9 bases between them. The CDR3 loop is CASSQTRSSYEQYF. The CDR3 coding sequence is TGTGCCAGCAGCCAGACCAGGAGCTCCTACGAGCAGTACTTC.

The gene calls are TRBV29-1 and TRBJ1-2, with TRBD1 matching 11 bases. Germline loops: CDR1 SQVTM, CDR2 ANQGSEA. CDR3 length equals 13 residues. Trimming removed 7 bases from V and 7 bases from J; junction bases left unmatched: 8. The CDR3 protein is CSALRGQGVGYTF. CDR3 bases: TGCAGCGCCCTCCGGGGACAGGGGGTTGGCTACACCTTC.

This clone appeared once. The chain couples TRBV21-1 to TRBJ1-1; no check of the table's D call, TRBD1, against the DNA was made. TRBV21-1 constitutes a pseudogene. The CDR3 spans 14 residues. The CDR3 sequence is CASRPTGLNTEAFF. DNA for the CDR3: TGTGCCAGCAGGCCGACAGGGTTGAACACTGAAGCTTTCTTT.

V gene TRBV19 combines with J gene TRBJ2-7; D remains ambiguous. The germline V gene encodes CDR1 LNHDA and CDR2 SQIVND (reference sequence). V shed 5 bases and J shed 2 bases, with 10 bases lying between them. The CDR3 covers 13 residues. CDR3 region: CASSFGPTYEQYF. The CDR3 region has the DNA TGTGCCAGTAGTTTCGGGCCTACCTACGAGCAGTACTTC.

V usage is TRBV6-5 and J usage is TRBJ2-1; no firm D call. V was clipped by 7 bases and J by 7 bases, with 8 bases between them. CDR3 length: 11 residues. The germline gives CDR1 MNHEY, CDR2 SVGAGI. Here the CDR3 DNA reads TGTGCCAGCAAAGGGAAGAATGAGCAGTTCTTC. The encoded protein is CASKGKNEQFF.

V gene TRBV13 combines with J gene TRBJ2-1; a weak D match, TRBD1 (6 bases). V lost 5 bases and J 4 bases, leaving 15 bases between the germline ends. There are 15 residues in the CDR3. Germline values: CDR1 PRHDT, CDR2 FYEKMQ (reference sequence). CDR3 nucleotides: TGTGCCAGCAGCCTTCAGGGGCCCCCTTACAATGAGCAGTTCTTC. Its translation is CASSLQGPPYNEQFF.

CDR3 region: CASSTSREQYF. Here the CDR3 DNA reads TGTGCCAGCAGTACCAGTCGAGAGCAGTACTTC. This chain uses TRBV7-6 with TRBJ2-7; D not resolved. Germline V gene lookup returns CDR1 SGHVS and CDR2 FNYEAQ. The V end lost 6 bases, the J end lost 7 bases, and 10 bases lay between the germline ends. The CDR3 consists of 11 residues.

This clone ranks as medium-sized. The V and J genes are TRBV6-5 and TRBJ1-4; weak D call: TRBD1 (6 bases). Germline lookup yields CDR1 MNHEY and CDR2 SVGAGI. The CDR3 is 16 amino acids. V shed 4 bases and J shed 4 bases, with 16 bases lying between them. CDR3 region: CASSWDKTGSNEKLFF. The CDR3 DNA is TGTGCCAGCAGTTGGGATAAAACAGGGAGTAATGAAAAACTGTTTTTT.

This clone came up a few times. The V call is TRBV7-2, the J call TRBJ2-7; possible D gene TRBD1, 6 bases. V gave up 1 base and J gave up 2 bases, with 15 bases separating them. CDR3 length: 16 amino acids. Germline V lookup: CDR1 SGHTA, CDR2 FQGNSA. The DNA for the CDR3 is TGTGCCAGCAGCTTAGTGGGATGGACAGATACCTACGAGCAGTACTTC. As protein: CASSLVGWTDTYEQYF.

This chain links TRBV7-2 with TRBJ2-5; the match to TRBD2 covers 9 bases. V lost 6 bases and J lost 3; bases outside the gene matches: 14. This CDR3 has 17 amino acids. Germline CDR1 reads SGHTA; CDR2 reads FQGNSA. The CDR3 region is CASRQGTVAGAEETQYF. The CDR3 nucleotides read TGTGCCAGCAGACAAGGGACGGTAGCGGGGGCCGAAGAGACCCAGTACTTC.

The CDR3 bases are TGTGCTAGTGGTGATCCCCCTATCTACGAGCAGTACTTC. It is translated as CASGDPPIYEQYF. V and J are TRBV12-5 and TRBJ2-7; D ambiguous. Germline CDR1 reads LGHNT; CDR2 reads FRNRAP. The ends were cut back, 5 bases at V and 3 bases at J, with 11 bases in the middle. The CDR3 spans 13 residues.

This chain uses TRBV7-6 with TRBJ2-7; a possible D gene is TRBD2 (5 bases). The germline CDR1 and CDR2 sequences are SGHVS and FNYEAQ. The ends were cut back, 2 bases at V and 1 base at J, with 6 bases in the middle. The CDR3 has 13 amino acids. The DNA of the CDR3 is TGTGCCAGCAGCTTAAGGGAGTCCTACGAGCAGTACTTC. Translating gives CASSLRESYEQYF.

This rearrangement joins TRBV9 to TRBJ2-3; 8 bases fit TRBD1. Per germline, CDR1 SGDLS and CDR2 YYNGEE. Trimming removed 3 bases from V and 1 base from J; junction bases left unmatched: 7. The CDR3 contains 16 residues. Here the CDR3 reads CASSAGQGTRTDTQYF. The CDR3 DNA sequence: TGTGCCAGCAGCGCTGGACAGGGAACCCGCACAGATACGCAGTATTTT.